The entry below describes one TCR beta chain. Its antigen is undetermined. This record comes from a study of PD-1 blockade in classical Hodgkin lymphoma. Relapses following autologous stem cell transplantation were seen in all patients, with brentuximab vedotin exposure varying. Complete response, partial response or progressive disease were the best responses. Only in-frame clones appear in the TCRdb table, and some are missing; sequencing was by immunoSEQ multiplex PCR. The data show some 150,000 clones, 78% seen once. Study results and caveats: Before treatment, complete responders showed about the same diversity as newly diagnosed patients. Repertoire differences lack defined causes, possibly disease activity or prior therapy. A reduction in baseline TCR diversity was reportedly seen in newly diagnosed patients relative to healthy donors.

This sequence was found in a human donor with classical Hodgkin lymphoma. The material was peripheral blood mononuclear cells (PBMCs), obtained before the second cycle of nivolumab.

The CDR3 DNA reads as TGTGCCAGCTCACAGGCTAGCGGGAGCCTATTCTACGAGCAGTACTTC. As protein: CASSQASGSLFYEQYF. V is TRBV5-4 and J is TRBJ2-7; 10 bases line up with TRBD2. V shed 7 bases, J shed 3 bases, and the junction held 13 bases outside the gene matches. CDR3 length equals 16 residues. The germline V gene has CDR1 SGHNT and CDR2 YYREEE (reference sequence). Complete variable domain (other parts from reference TRBV5-4 and TRBJ2-7): ETGVTQSPTHLIKTRGQQVTLRCSSQSGHNTVSWYQQALGQGPQFIFQYYREEENGRGNFPPRFSGLQFPNYSSELNVNALELDDSALYLCASSQASGSLFYEQYFGPGTRLTVT.